This T cell receptor (beta chain) was sequenced during a study of T cells in Graves' hyperthyroidism and ophthalmopathy. Study-level points and caveats: With a median lead of around 6.7 months before onset, the model predicted ophthalmopathy. Within blood appeared most thyroid clonotypes that had expanded above 0.001.

The CDR3 is made up of 14 amino acids. V was pared by 5 bases and J by 2 bases, with 13 bases between. Germline-derived CDR1 and CDR2 are SEHNR and FQNEAQ (reference sequence). RNA transcripts were the template for amplifying TCR beta CDR3 regions. A set of HTBI primers served as the primers for a first-round RT-PCR of the TCR CDR3. TCRdb passed the multiplex PCR reads through MiXCR, listing each CDR3 protein once. The sample shows more than 350,000 distinct CDR3 sequences, roughly 15% of them seen only once. Enrolled ophthalmopathy patients presented with a Clinical Activity Score of at least 3, a NOSPECS grade of at least 4, and disease duration under 3 months. Diagnoses were established using clinical symptoms, serum thyroxine and TRAb, thyroid ultrasound and orbital computed tomography. Worth noting for this clonotype: Its antigen is still unknown.

The receptor comes from a woman aged 55-70 years with Graves' ophthalmopathy. The sample consisted of blood. The gene calls are TRBV7-9 and TRBJ2-7, with D possibly matching TRBD1 (6 bases). CDR3 protein: CASSLDRFPYEQYF. CDR3 nucleotide sequence: TGTGCCAGCAGCCTCGACAGGTTCCCCTACGAGCAGTACTTC.